Below are 3 T cell receptor beta chains sequenced from a single sample in a study of blood T cell repertoires in COVID-19. Libraries were prepared by immunoSEQ multiplex PCR; TCRdb keeps only in-frame clonotypes and omits some of them. The sample holds approximately 250,000 clones; about 91% are singletons and the top ten take 2% to 3%. Specimen: PBMCs or T cells enriched from blood (not recorded which). The receptors derive from a woman aged 40 to 50 with acute COVID-19.

The chain has TRBV2 and TRBJ1-1, with 8 bases aligning to TRBD1. V was pared by 7 bases and J by 5 bases, with 6 bases of the junction left unmatched. This CDR3 has 13 amino acids. In germline, CDR1 is SNHLY, CDR2 FYNNEI. The CDR3 sequence: CASKNRGGTEAFF. The CDR3 DNA sequence: TGTGCCAGCAAGAACAGGGGGGGGACTGAAGCTTTCTTT. Supplemented by reference TRBV2 and TRBJ1-1, the full variable domain reads EPEVTQTPSHQVTQMGQEVILRCVPISNHLYFYWYRQILGQKVEFLVSFYNNEISEKSEIFDDQFSVERPDGSNFTLKIRSTKLEDSAMYFCASKNRGGTEAFFGQGTRLTVV.

V gene TRBV23-1 combines with J gene TRBJ2-7, with TRBD1 identical over 9 bases. TRBV23-1 is an open reading frame whose function is uncertain. The CDR3 sequence is 16 residues long. V dropped 6 bases and J dropped 2; count of bases not matched to a gene: 11. In DNA form, the CDR3 reads TGCGCCAGCAGGGTAAGATTGACAGGGGGTCCCTACGAGCAGTACTTC. Protein sequence: CASRVRLTGGPYEQYF.

This chain joins TRBV11-2 and TRBJ2-3; 10 bases are shared with TRBD1. V dropped 3 bases and J dropped 2; count of bases not matched to a gene: 2. The CDR3 has 15 residues. Per the germline V gene, CDR1 is SGHAT and CDR2 is FQNNGV. The CDR3 DNA is TGTGCCAGCAGCTTGGACAGGGGGGACACAGATACGCAGTATTTT. Translating gives CASSLDRGDTDTQYF.